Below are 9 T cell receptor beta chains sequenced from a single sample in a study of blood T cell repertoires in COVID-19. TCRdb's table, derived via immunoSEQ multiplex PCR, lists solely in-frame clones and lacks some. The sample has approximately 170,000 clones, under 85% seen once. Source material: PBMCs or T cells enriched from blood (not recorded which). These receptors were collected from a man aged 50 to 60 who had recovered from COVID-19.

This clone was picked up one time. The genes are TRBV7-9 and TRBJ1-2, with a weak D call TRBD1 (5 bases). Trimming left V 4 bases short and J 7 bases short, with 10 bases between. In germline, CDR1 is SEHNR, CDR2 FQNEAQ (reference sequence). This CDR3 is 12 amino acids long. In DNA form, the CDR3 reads TGTGCCAGCAGCTCCAGGGTTCGTGGCTACACCTTC. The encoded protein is CASSSRVRGYTF.

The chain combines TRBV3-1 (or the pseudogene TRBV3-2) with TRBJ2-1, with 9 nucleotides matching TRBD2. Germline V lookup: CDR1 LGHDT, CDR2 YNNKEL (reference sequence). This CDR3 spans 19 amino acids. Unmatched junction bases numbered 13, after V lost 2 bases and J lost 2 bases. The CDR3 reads CASSQFLPGGGAPYNEQFF. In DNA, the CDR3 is TGTGCCAGCAGCCAATTCCTCCCAGGCGGGGGGGCGCCCTACAATGAGCAGTTCTTC.

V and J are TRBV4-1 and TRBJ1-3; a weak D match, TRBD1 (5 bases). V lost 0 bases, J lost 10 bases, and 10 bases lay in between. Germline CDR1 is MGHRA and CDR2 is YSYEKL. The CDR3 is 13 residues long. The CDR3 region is CASSQDTDTTIYF. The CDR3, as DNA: TGCGCCAGCAGCCAAGATACGGACACTACCATATATTTT.

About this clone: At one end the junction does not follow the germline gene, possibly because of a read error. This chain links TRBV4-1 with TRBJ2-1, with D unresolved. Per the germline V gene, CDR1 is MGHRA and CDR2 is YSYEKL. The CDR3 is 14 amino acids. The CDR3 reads CASGHASSYNEQFF. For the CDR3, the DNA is TGCGCCAGCGGCCACGCGAGCTCCTACAATGAGCAGTTCTTC.

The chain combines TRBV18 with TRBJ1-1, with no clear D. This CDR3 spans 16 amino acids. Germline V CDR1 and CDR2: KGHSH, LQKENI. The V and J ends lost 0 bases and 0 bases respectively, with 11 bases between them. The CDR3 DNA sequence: TGTGCCAGCTCACCACCGGGAGGGCGGGTGAACACTGAAGCTTTCTTT. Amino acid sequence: CASSPPGGRVNTEAFF.

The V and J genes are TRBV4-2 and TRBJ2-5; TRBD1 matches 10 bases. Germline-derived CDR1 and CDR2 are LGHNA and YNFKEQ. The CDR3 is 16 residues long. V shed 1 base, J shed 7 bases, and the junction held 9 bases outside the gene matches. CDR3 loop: CASSQGAGDRGGTQYF. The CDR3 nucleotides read TGTGCCAGCAGCCAAGGCGCGGGGGACAGGGGTGGGACCCAGTACTTC.

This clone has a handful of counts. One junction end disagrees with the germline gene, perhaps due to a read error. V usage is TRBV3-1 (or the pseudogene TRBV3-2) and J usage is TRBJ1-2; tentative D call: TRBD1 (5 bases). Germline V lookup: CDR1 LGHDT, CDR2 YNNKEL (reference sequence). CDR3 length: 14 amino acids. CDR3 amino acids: CASSKDRTNYGYTF. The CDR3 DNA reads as TGTGCCAGCAGCAAAGACAGAACTAACTATGGCTACACCTTC.

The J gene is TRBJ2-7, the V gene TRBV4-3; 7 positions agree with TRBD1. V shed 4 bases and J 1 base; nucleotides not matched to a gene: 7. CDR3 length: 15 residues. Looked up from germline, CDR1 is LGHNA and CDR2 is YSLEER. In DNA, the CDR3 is TGCGCCAGCAGCCTTTCACCGGGACAGTCCTACGAGCAGTACTTC. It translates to CASSLSPGQSYEQYF.

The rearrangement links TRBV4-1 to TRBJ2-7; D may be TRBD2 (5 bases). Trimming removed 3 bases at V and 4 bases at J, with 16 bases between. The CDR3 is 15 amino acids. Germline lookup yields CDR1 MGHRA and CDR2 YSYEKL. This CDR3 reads CASSQGIVGLYEQYF. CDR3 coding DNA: TGCGCCAGCAGCCAGGGAATAGTCGGACTTTACGAGCAGTACTTC.